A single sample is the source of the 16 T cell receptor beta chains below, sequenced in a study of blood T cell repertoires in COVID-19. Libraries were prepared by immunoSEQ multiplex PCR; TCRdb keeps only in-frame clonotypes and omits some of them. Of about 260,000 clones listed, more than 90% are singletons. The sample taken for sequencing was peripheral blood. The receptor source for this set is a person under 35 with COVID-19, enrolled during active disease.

CDR3 sequence (DNA): TGTGCCAGCAGCCGAACCCGGACTAGTGACGAGCAGTACTTC. Encoded protein: CASSRTRTSDEQYF. The chain is built from TRBV7-8 and TRBJ2-7; TRBD2 aligns across 7 bases. Germline V gene data show CDR1 as SGHVS and CDR2 as FQNEAQ. The ends lost 5 bases at V and 5 bases at J; junction bases unmatched: 9. This CDR3 has 14 amino acids.

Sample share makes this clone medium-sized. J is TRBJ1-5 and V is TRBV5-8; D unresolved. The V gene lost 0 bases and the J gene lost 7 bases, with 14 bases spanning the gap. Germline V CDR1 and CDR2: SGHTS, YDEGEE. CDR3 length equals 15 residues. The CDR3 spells CASSLEQRARQPQHF. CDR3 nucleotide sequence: TGTGCCAGCAGCTTGGAACAGAGGGCTCGACAGCCCCAGCATTTT. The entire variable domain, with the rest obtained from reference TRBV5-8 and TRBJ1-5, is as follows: EAGVTQSPTHLIKTRGQQATLRCSPISGHTSVYWYQQALGLGLQFLLWYDEGEERNRGNFPPRFSGRQFPNYSSELNVNALELEDSALYLCASSLEQRARQPQHFGDGTRLSIL.

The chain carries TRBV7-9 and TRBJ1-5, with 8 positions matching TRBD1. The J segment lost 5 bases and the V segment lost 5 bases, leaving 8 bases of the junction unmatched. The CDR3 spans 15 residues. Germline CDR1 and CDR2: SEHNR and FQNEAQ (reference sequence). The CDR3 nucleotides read TGTGCCAGCAGCGAGACAGGGGAGGTTCATCAGCCCCAGCATTTT. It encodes CASSETGEVHQPQHF.

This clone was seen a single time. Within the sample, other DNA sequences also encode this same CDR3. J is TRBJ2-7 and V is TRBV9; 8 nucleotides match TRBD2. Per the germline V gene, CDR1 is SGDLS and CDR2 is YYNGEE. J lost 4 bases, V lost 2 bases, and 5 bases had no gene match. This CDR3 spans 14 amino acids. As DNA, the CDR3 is TGTGCCAGCAGCGTCGGACTAGCAGGTTACGAGCAGTACTTC. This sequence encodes CASSVGLAGYEQYF.

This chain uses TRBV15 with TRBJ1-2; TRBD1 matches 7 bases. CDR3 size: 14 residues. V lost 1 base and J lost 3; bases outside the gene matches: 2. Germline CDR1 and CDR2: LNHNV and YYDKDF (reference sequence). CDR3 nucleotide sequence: TGTGCCACCAGCAGAGGACAGGGCGACTATGGCTACACCTTC. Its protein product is CATSRGQGDYGYTF.

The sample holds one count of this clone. CDR3 sequence: CSVQQGTGRNTEAFF. CDR3 DNA: TGCAGCGTCCAACAGGGGACAGGACGGAACACTGAAGCTTTCTTT. The chain has TRBV29-1 and TRBJ1-1; 8 bases fit TRBD1. Germline lookup yields CDR1 SQVTM and CDR2 ANQGSEA. The CDR3 loop spans 15 amino acids. Trimming at V came to 6 bases and at J to 1 base, leaving 10 bases not matched to a gene.

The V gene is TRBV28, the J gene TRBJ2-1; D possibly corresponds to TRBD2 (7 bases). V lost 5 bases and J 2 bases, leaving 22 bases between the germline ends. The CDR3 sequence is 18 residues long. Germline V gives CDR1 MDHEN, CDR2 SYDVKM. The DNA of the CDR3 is TGTGCCAGCAGTCCCCGCAAGTTGGGGGGGCGCCCCTACAATGAGCAGTTCTTC. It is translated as CASSPRKLGGRPYNEQFF.

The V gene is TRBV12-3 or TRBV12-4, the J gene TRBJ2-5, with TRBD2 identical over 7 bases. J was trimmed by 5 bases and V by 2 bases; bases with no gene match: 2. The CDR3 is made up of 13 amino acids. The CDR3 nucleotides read TGTGCCAGCAGTTTAAATAGCGGGGAGACCCAGTACTTC. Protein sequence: CASSLNSGETQYF.

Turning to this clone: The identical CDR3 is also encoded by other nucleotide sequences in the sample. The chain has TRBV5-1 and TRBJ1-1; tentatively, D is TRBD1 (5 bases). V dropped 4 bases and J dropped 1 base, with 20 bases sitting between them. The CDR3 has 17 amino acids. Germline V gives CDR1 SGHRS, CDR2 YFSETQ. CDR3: CASSQGDLGRSNTEAFF. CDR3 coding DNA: TGCGCCAGCAGCCAGGGTGATCTGGGAAGATCGAACACTGAAGCTTTCTTT. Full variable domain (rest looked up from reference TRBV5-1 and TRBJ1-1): KAGVTQTPRYLIKTRGQQVTLSCSPISGHRSVSWYQQTPGQGLQFLFEYFSETQRNKGNFPGRFSGRQFSNSRSEMNVSTLELGDSALYLCASSQGDLGRSNTEAFFGQGTRLTVV.

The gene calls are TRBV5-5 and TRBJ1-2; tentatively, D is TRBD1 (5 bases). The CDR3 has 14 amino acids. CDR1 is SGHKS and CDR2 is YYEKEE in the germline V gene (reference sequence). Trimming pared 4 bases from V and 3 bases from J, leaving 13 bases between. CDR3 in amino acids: CASSPAWGDYGYTF. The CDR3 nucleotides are TGTGCCAGCAGCCCCGCATGGGGGGACTATGGCTACACCTTC.

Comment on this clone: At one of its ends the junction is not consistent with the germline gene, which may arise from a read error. CDR3 loop: CASSFTSSGPTGELFF. The CDR3 DNA sequence: TGTGCTAGCAGCTTCACATCCTCAGGGCCCACCGGGGAGCTGTTTTTT. The chain joins TRBV7-7 to TRBJ2-2; D perhaps matches TRBD1 (5 bases). This CDR3 is built from 16 residues. Looked up from germline, CDR1 is SSHAT and CDR2 is FNYEAQ (reference sequence).

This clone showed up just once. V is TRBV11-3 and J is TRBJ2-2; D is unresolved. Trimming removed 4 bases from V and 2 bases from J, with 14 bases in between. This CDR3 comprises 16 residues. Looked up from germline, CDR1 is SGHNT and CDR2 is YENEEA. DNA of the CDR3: TGTGCCAGCAGCTGGCTAGACGCTGCCAACACCGGGGAGCTGTTTTTT. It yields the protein CASSWLDAANTGELFF.

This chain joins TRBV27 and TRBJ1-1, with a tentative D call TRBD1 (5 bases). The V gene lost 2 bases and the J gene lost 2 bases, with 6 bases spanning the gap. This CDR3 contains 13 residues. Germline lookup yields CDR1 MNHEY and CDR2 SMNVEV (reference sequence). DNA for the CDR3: TGTGCCAGCAGTTTAAGGGGTAACACTGAAGCTTTCTTT. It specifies CASSLRGNTEAFF.

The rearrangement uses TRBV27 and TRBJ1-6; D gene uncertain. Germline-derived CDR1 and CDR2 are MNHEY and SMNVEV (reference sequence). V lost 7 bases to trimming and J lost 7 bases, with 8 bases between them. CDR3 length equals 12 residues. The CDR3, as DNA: TGTGCCAGCAAGCTAGTGAATTCACCCCTCCACTTT. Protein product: CASKLVNSPLHF.

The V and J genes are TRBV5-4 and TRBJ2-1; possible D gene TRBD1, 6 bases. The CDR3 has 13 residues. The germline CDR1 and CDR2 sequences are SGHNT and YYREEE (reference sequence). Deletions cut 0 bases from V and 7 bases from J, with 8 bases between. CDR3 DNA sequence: TGTGCCAGCAGCTTGGATAGGGGGAATGAGCAGTTCTTC. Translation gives CASSLDRGNEQFF.

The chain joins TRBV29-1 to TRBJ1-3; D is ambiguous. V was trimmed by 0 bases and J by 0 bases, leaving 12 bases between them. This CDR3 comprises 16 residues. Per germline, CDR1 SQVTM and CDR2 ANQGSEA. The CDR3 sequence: CSVEDSTVTSGNTIYF. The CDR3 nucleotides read TGCAGCGTTGAAGATTCTACGGTCACCTCTGGAAACACCATATATTTT.